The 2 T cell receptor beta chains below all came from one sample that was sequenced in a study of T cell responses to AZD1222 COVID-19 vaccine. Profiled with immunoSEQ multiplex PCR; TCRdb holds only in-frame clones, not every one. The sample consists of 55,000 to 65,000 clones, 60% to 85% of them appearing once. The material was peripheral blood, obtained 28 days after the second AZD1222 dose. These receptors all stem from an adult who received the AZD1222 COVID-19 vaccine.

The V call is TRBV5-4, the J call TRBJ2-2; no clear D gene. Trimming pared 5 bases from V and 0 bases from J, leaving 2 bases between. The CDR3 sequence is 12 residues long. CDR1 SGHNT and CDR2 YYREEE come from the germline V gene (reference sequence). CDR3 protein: CASSSNTGELFF. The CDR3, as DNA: TGTGCCAGCAGTTCGAACACCGGGGAGCTGTTTTTT.

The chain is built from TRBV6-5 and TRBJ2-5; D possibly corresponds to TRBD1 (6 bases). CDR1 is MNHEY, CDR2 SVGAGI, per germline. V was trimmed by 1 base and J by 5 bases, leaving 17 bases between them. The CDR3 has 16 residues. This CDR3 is CASSYFSSRGVETQYF. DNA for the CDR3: TGTGCCAGCAGTTACTTCTCTTCCAGGGGCGTGGAGACCCAGTACTTC.